The 6 T cell receptor beta chains listed next were all sequenced from one sample in a study of read filtering for tumor transcriptome and immune sequencing. The library was built from about 0.4 ug RNA with molecular barcoded adaptors for alpha/delta and beta/gamma chains. Using its own MiXCR run on the reads, TCRdb lists one record per CDR3 protein. This table holds more than 35,000 distinct CDR3 sequences, approximately 12% found once. Material: a population of CD138-negative cells sorted from bone marrow. The receptors here all came from a donor at least 40 years old with multiple myeloma.

This clonotype appeared many times. The rearrangement links TRBV3-1 to TRBJ1-3, with 7 bases lining up with TRBD1. The J segment lost 10 bases and the V segment lost 6 bases, leaving 9 bases of the junction unmatched. CDR1 LGHDT and CDR2 YNNKEL come from the germline V gene (reference sequence). This CDR3 region has 13 residues. In DNA, the CDR3 is TGTGCCAGCAGGGGACAGTTGGAAAGGACCATATATTTT. Translation gives CASRGQLERTIYF.

A word on this clonotype: Since a much larger clone is just one base distant, this may be a read error. This chain connects TRBV30 to TRBJ1-1; weak D call: TRBD1 (5 bases). The V gene's germline CDR1 is GTSNPN and CDR2 SVGIG (reference sequence). The CDR3 totals 13 residues. CDR3 DNA: TGTGCCTCCACGCCCAGGGCGGGATCTGAAGCTCTCTTT. It is translated as CASTPRAGSEALF.

This clonotype occurred many times. The chain has TRBV25-1 and TRBJ1-1; D unresolved. Trimming left V 9 bases short and J 5 bases short, with 13 bases between. The CDR3 extends over 12 amino acids. Looked up from germline, CDR1 is MGHDK and CDR2 is SYGVNS. CDR3 residues: CASSLAGTEAFF. The CDR3 coding sequence is TGTGCCAGTTCCCTTGCCGGGACTGAAGCTTTCTTT. Complete variable domain (other parts from reference TRBV25-1 and TRBJ1-1): EADIYQTPRYLVIGTGKKITLECSQTMGHDKMYWYQQDPGMELHLIHYSYGVNSTEKGDLSSESTVSRIRTEHFPLTLESARPSHTSQYLCASSLAGTEAFFGQGTRLTVV.

At least ten counts were recorded for this clonotype. The CDR3 loop reads CSARSQGAETQYF. The CDR3 DNA reads as TGCAGTGCTAGGTCTCAGGGGGCCGAGACCCAGTACTTC. The chain carries TRBV20-1 and TRBJ2-5; 8 positions match TRBD1. With V trimmed by 3 bases and J by 5 bases, 5 bases remained unmatched. The CDR3 is made up of 13 amino acids. Germline-derived CDR1 and CDR2 are DFQATT and SNEGSKA (reference sequence).

Remarks on this clonotype: Possible read error: a much larger clone is one base away. This chain uses TRBV20-1 with TRBJ2-2, with TRBD2 as a possible D gene (5 bases). Germline V lookup: CDR1 DFQATT, CDR2 SNEGSKA (reference sequence). The length of the CDR3 is 14 residues. CDR3 nucleotides: TGCAGTGTTAGAGATGCGGGGAACACCGGGGAGCTGTTTTTT. Translated, it gives CSVRDAGNTGELFF.

On this clonotype: A much larger clone lies one base from this, so it may be a read error. The chain couples TRBV6-1 to TRBJ2-2; a weak D match, TRBD2 (5 bases). The CDR3 loop spans 16 amino acids. The germline gives CDR1 MNHNS, CDR2 SASEGT. V lost 8 bases to trimming and J lost 4 bases, with 20 bases between them. The CDR3 DNA is TGTGCCAGCTTCCGGGATTGGCCGTCGGCCACCGGGGAGCTGTTTTTT. Translated, it gives CASFRDWPSATGELFF.